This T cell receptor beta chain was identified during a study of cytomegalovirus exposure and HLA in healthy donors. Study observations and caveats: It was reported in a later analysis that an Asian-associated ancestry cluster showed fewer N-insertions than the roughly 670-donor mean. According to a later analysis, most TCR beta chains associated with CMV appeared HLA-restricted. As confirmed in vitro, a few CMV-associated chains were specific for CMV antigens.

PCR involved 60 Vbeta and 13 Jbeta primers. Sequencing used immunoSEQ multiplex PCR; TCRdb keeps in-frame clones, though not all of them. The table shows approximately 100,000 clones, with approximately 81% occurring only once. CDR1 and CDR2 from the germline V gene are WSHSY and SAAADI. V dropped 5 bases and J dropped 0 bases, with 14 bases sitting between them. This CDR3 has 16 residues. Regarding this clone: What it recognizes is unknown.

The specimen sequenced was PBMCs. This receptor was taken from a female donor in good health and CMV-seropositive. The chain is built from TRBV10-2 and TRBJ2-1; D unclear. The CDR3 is CASSLVGTVSYNEQFF. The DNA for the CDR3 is TGCGCCAGCAGTCTAGTTGGCACCGTCTCCTACAATGAGCAGTTCTTC.